In this sample, the clone carrying this T cell receptor (beta chain) turned up many times. The antigen is undetermined. The data originate from a study of response to subunit inactivated influenza vaccine. Regarding the study as a whole: The authors suggested that every seasonal influenza vaccination recruits few new T cells.

TCRdb itself ran the RT-PCR reads through MiXCR, one entry per CDR3 protein. This table has around 250,000 distinct CDR3 sequences, 12% appearing once. The CDR3 has 15 amino acids. The V end was cut by 4 bases, the J end by 3 bases, with 16 bases between. CDR1 and CDR2 from the germline V gene are SGHRS and YFSETQ. The sample in question was non-naive T cells sorted from PBMCs, obtained 14 to 15 days before vaccination. The J gene is TRBJ1-1, the V gene TRBV5-1; D is possibly TRBD1 (6 bases). The source of this sequence is a middle-aged man who received an inactivated influenza vaccine. The CDR3 sequence: CASSRGQQGYTEAFF. CDR3 coding DNA: TGCGCCAGCAGCCGGGGTCAACAGGGATACACTGAAGCTTTCTTT.